The 7 T cell receptor beta chains reported below all come from one sample, sequenced in a study of shared clonotypes between healthy human individuals. Clones were sequenced by immunoSEQ multiplex PCR, and TCRdb holds only the in-frame ones, with some missing. The profile covers a few million clones, with 90% to 95% appearing a single time and about 1.7% taken by the ten largest. Positively selected for CCR7, the CD45RO-negative cells used as naive CD8 cells excluded terminally differentiated effector memory CD45RA+ cells. The sequenced sample was naive CD8+ T cells from PBMCs. The receptor set was obtained from a man between 18 and 29 years old in good health. Some clones in this sample may be carry-over from other donors' samples.

This CDR3 reads CSVDSRQDYYGYTF. The CDR3 DNA reads TGCAGCGTTGATTCCCGACAGGACTACTATGGCTACACCTTC. The chain couples TRBV29-1 to TRBJ1-2, with D possibly being TRBD1 (6 bases). The germline CDR1 and CDR2 sequences are SQVTM and ANQGSEA. Trimming removed 3 bases from V and 3 bases from J, with 14 bases in between. The length of the CDR3 is 14 residues. Full variable domain (remainder filled in from reference TRBV29-1 and TRBJ1-2): SAVISQKPSRDICQRGTSLTIQCQVDSQVTMMFWYRQQPGQSLTLIATANQGSEATYESGFVIDKFPISRPNLTFSTLTVSNMSPEDSSIYLCSVDSRQDYYGYTFGSGTRLTVV.

The chain combines TRBV7-8 with TRBJ1-1; D is perhaps TRBD1 (6 bases). The CDR3 runs 16 residues. V lost 1 base and J 5 bases, leaving 17 bases between the germline ends. In germline, CDR1 is SGHVS, CDR2 FQNEAQ. The chain's CDR3 is CASSLEWAGGGTEAFF. The CDR3, as DNA: TGTGCCAGCAGCTTAGAATGGGCAGGAGGGGGAACTGAAGCTTTCTTT.

The CDR3 coding sequence is TGTGCCAGCAGGACAGTGCGTGCTAACACTGAAGCTTTCTTT. This sequence encodes CASRTVRANTEAFF. The chain has TRBV27 and TRBJ1-1; possible D gene TRBD1, 5 bases. The germline V and J ends were trimmed by 6 bases and 2 bases, with 13 bases remaining between them. This CDR3 contains 14 residues. Germline CDR1 and CDR2: MNHEY and SMNVEV (reference sequence).

This chain links TRBV5-6 with TRBJ2-1; D is perhaps TRBD1 or TRBD2 (5 bases each). Germline-derived CDR1 and CDR2 are SGHDT and YYEEEE. V was pared by 4 bases and J by 6 bases, with 14 bases between. The CDR3 spans 14 residues. The CDR3 spells CASSLGTRINEQFF. The DNA for the CDR3 is TGTGCCAGCAGCCTAGGGACCCGCATCAATGAGCAGTTCTTC.

As concerns this clone: Distinct nucleotide sequences in the sample also encode this CDR3. The genes are TRBV7-9 and TRBJ2-1, with TRBD2 matching over 9 bases. V lost 5 bases to trimming and J lost 4 bases; unmatched junction nucleotides: 6. Germline V CDR1 and CDR2: SEHNR, FQNEAQ (reference sequence). This CDR3 region has 15 residues. As DNA, the CDR3 is TGTGCCAGCAGCCCGGGACTAGCAGCATACAATGAGCAGTTCTTC. Translated: CASSPGLAAYNEQFF. The whole variable domain, remainder taken from reference TRBV7-9 and TRBJ2-1, is DTGVSQNPRHKITKRGQNVTFRCDPISEHNRLYWYRQTLGQGPEFLTYFQNEAQLEKSRLLSDRFSAERPKGSFSTLEIQRTEQGDSAMYLCASSPGLAAYNEQFFGPGTRLTVL.

The chain has TRBV29-1 and TRBJ2-4; 8 bases agree with TRBD1. The CDR3 spans 12 residues. Unmatched junction bases numbered 9, after V lost 7 bases and J lost 10 bases. Germline V gives CDR1 SQVTM, CDR2 ANQGSEA. CDR3 in DNA: TGCAGCGGCAGGGGGCTAGGGAATATTCAGTACTTC. Translation: CSGRGLGNIQYF.

Only one count was recorded for this clone. This chain links TRBV5-1 with TRBJ2-1, with D tentatively TRBD2 (5 bases). V was shortened by 2 bases and J by 2 bases, with 8 bases between the two germline ends. Germline CDR1 reads SGHRS; CDR2 reads YFSETQ. The CDR3 runs to 14 residues. CDR3 nucleotide sequence: TGCGCCAGCAGCTTAGACTATACCTACAATGAGCAGTTCTTC. It encodes CASSLDYTYNEQFF.